This TCR beta chain was observed in a study of blood T cell repertoires in COVID-19. Looking at the study overall: Italy, Spain and the United States were the sources of the convalescent and acute COVID-19 samples. T cells, B-cell-depleted T cells, or PBMCs provided the cDNA or gDNA that served as material.

The CDR3 is made up of 14 amino acids. Trimming removed 3 bases at V and 5 bases at J, with 14 bases between. Germline loops: CDR1 ENHRY, CDR2 SYGVKD. Original analysis: Reference gene primer amplification gave nucleated cell count estimates. Method: immunoSEQ multiplex PCR; TCRdb's copy keeps in-frame clones and lacks some. V and J calls and clone size are as listed in that table; D and trimming were resolved from the DNA. In the table there are 95,000 or so clones, around nine tenths of which are singletons. The chain links TRBV10-3 to TRBJ2-7; possible D gene TRBD2, 6 bases. The origin of this receptor is an elderly man with active or convalescent COVID-19. Sequenced material: peripheral blood. The DNA of the CDR3 is TGTGCCATCAGTGACTCCGGGACTTTCAACGAGCAGTACTTC. Amino acids: CAISDSGTFNEQYF.